Reported below is one T cell receptor (beta chain). Cohort allocation depended upon clinical history that participants reported. This entry belongs to a study of blood T cell repertoires in COVID-19. Study as a whole: Whether acute or convalescent, the COVID-19 samples came from the United States, Italy and Spain.

Under the authors' procedure: Counts of nucleated cells, estimated from reference gene primer amplification, were obtained. This table comes from immunoSEQ multiplex PCR, and its TCRdb copy is limited to in-frame clones, with some not included. That table furnishes V, J and clone size, whereas the DNA furnished D and trimming. The data show under 250,000 clones, with 83% seen just once and 4.5% to 5% held by the top ten. Looked up from germline, CDR1 is LGHNT and CDR2 is FRNRAP. Deletions cut 6 bases from V and 8 bases from J, with 8 bases between. This CDR3 has 11 amino acids. The sequenced sample was PBMCs or T cells enriched from blood (not recorded which). This sequence originates from a woman aged 45-60 years who had been exposed to COVID-19. The chain combines TRBV12-5 with TRBJ1-5; no firm D call. The CDR3 protein is CASGPYEPQHF. CDR3 DNA: TGTGCTAGTGGCCCGTATGAGCCCCAGCATTTT. Full variable domain (outside the CDR3, taken from reference TRBV12-5 and TRBJ1-5): DARVTQTPRHKVTEMGQEVTMRCQPILGHNTVFWYRQTMMQGLELLAYFRNRAPLDDSGMPKDRFSAEMPDATLATLKIQPSEPRDSAVYFCASGPYEPQHFGDGTRLSIL.